This T cell receptor (beta chain) was found in a study of PD-L1 blockade in urothelial cancer (dated by TCRdb to the late 2010s). Concerning the study at large: Every patient began therapy in 2014 and was given atezolizumab 1,200 mg intravenously every 3 weeks. In the same patients who had TCR sequencing, pretreatment tumors also underwent whole exome sequencing and RNA sequencing. An ECOG performance status of 0 or 1 was recorded for the patients, and 0 to 3 prior chemotherapy regimens had been received by the patients. Durable clinical benefit meant progression-free survival longer than 6 months, and TCR features were also tested against progression-free and overall survival. The study was an exploratory multi-omic analysis of somatic, immune and clinical correlates of response to PD-L1 blockade with atezolizumab in urothelial cancer. Roughly ten patients achieved durable clinical benefit and about 19 did not. Around 29 patients had pretreatment blood TCR-seq, some 25 had at least one posttreatment blood collection, and some 25 had tumor TCR-seq. About nine tenths of the roughly 29 patients were identified as males with urothelial cancer of bladder origin, and a prior smoking history was reported by 18 of 29 patients. TCR sequencing covered pretreatment tumor samples and matched, serially collected peripheral blood taken before and after atezolizumab treatment. A median of 141,255 T cells and tens of thousands of unique TCRs was obtained from blood samples, and a median clonality of around 0.072 was observed. Blood samples were analyzed at two time points: 3 weeks after treatment start (second dose) and 6 weeks after treatment start. Study-wide findings and limitations: A pretreatment peripheral blood TCR clonality below the median was linked to improved progression-free and overall survival. Small sample size (n of about 30) and many exploratory analyses mean the results are intended to be hypothesis-generating. Greater expansion of tumor-associated TCR clones in peripheral blood 3 weeks after the start of treatment was observed in patients with durable benefit (n ≈ 20, p = 0.022).

To estimate absolute template abundance from read counts, synthetic TCR analog templates were spiked into each PCR. The immunoSEQ assay was used to amplify TCRbeta CDR3 regions from genomic DNA with bias-controlled V and J gene primers. Rearranged TCRbeta segments were sequenced at approximately 20X coverage. In the original analysis: Clustering was used to correct sequencing errors, and CDR3s were annotated against IMGT so that V, D and J genes could be assigned. Downstream analyses used only productive TCRbeta rearrangements and left out out-of-frame or stop-codon sequences. Clonality was computed as one minus Shannon entropy normalized by the log of the number of unique productive sequences. Fisher's exact test with Benjamini-Hochberg correction, using a cutoff of adjusted p below 0.01, was how clones that differed between time points or between blood and tumor were identified. TCRdb's version of the immuneACCESS table is confined to in-frame rearrangements and falls short of the full clone set. An unresolved V gene accounts for under half of the shortfall where checked; the remainder is of unknown origin. That table furnishes V, J and clone size, whereas the DNA furnished D and trimming. The table for this sample lists more than 20,000 clones; around nine tenths of them were counted only once. 2.5% to 3.5% of the sample is held by the ten biggest clonotypes.

Notes on this clone: Its antigen remains undetermined. There are no base qualities to consult, and no much larger clone falls within one base.

CDR3 length: 15 amino acids, cysteine to phenylalanine. Kept here is only the CDR3 DNA, which spans 45 bases and is read in frame from base 1. V is reduced by 0 bases and J by 5 bases, leaving a spacing of 13 bases between them. The germline V gene sets CDR1 to SGHRS and CDR2 to YFSETQ. A total of around 30 patients with locally advanced or metastatic urothelial carcinoma, treated at Memorial Sloan Kettering on a trial protocol, made up the cohort. Peripheral blood mononuclear cells were collected pretreatment and during treatment, with between 1 and 8 total time points obtained per patient. The Qiagen DNeasy Blood extraction kit was used to purify genomic DNA from total PBMCs and tumor samples. PBMCs were collected pretreatment and during treatment, and were isolated and stored as previously described.

This TCR was recovered from a man in his fifties with urothelial cancer. In this chain, TRBV5-1 is recombined with TRBJ2-3; a confident D gene designation cannot be given. The sequenced sample was PBMCs, obtained around atezolizumab (anti-PD-L1) treatment. This receptor carries the CDR3 CASSLAVTAQDTQYF. The DNA sequence is as follows: TGCGCCAGCAGCTTGGCTGTAACAGCTCAAGATACGCAGTATTTT. Reference TRBV5-1 and TRBJ2-3 genes cover what lies past the CDR3, so the full variable domain is KAGVTQTPRYLIKTRGQQVTLSCSPISGHRSVSWYQQTPGQGLQFLFEYFSETQRNKGNFPGRFSGRQFSNSRSEMNVSTLELGDSALYLCASSLAVTAQDTQYFGPGTRLTVL.